This passage covers 24 T cell receptor beta chains from one sample sequenced in a study of Ad26.COV2.S vaccination and SARS-CoV-2 variants. The assay was immunoSEQ multiplex PCR, and TCRdb's table has in-frame clones only and misses some. The sample gives around 300,000 clones, under 90% of which show up once; 5.5% is in the top ten. Treatment defined: roughly 20 received Ad26.COV2.S at low or high dose, single or two shots; about 5 received placebo; per-sample allocation not given. Sample collection was performed on day 63 after the first vaccine or placebo injection. The sequencing used peripheral blood, collected in a trial of Ad26.COV2.S vaccine versus placebo. The receptors originated from a person between 18 and 65 years old who received the Ad26.COV2.S COVID-19 vaccine or a placebo.

The chain has TRBV5-1 and TRBJ2-5, with 8 bases that match TRBD2. CDR1 SGHRS and CDR2 YFSETQ come from the germline V gene. This CDR3 is built from 15 residues. V lost 1 base and J lost 4; bases outside the gene matches: 6. As DNA, the CDR3 is TGCGCCAGCAGCTTGTTCGGGGGGGGCGCAGAGACCCAGTACTTC. Its translation: CASSLFGGGAETQYF.

The V and J genes are TRBV2 and TRBJ2-3; 8 bases are a match to TRBD2. Germline V gives CDR1 SNHLY, CDR2 FYNNEI. V shed 5 bases, J shed 14 bases, and the junction held 9 bases outside the gene matches. The CDR3 runs to 12 residues. The CDR3 is CASSLLAAIWYF. CDR3 DNA: TGTGCCAGCAGTTTACTAGCGGCCATATGGTATTTT.

The gene calls are TRBV2 and TRBJ2-1; tentative D call: TRBD2 (5 bases). Looked up from germline, CDR1 is SNHLY and CDR2 is FYNNEI. The CDR3 is made up of 15 amino acids. Trimming pared 3 bases from V and 2 bases from J, leaving 11 bases between. DNA for the CDR3: TGTGCCAGCAGTGACCCCTCGGGGACCTACAATGAGCAGTTCTTC. It codes for CASSDPSGTYNEQFF.

The chain has TRBV2 and TRBJ2-7; TRBD2 matches at 9 bases. The length of the CDR3 is 15 residues. V was pared by 4 bases and J by 0 bases, with 4 bases of the junction left unmatched. The germline gives CDR1 SNHLY, CDR2 FYNNEI. CDR3 protein: CASSVFSGSSYEQYV. The CDR3 DNA follows: TGTGCCAGCAGTGTTTTTAGCGGGAGCTCCTACGAGCAGTACGTC.

V and J are TRBV7-8 and TRBJ1-4; TRBD1 is a possible D gene (5 bases). CDR1 is SGHVS, CDR2 FQNEAQ, per germline. This CDR3 has 17 residues. Trimming shortened V by 4 bases and J by 0 bases, and 15 bases separated the two germline ends. The chain's CDR3 is CASSSSGRYSTNEKLFF. The CDR3 DNA follows: TGTGCCAGCAGCTCCTCAGGGCGGTACTCAACTAATGAAAAACTGTTTTTT.

The J gene is TRBJ2-7, the V gene TRBV2; D gene uncertain. The CDR3 totals 14 residues. Germline V lookup: CDR1 SNHLY, CDR2 FYNNEI. The germline V and J ends were trimmed by 4 bases and 2 bases, with 12 bases remaining between them. The CDR3 protein is CASSGLEPAYEQYV. The CDR3 DNA follows: TGTGCCAGCAGTGGACTCGAGCCTGCCTACGAGCAGTACGTC.

The gene calls are TRBV18 and TRBJ2-7; D is perhaps TRBD1 or TRBD2 (5 bases each). This CDR3 has 14 amino acids. Germline V lookup: CDR1 KGHSH, CDR2 LQKENI. Trimming removed 3 bases from V and 4 bases from J, with 13 bases in between. The CDR3 DNA is TGTGCCAGCTCACCGGGACCGGCTATATACGAGCAGTACTTC. Its protein product is CASSPGPAIYEQYF.

This clone came up a few times. The chain carries TRBV19 and TRBJ1-6, with TRBD1 identical over 10 bases. Looked up from germline, CDR1 is LNHDA and CDR2 is SQIVND (reference sequence). The CDR3 sequence is 17 residues long. V shed 4 bases, J shed 7 bases, and the junction held 10 bases outside the gene matches. CDR3 sequence: CASSRPAGTGANSPLHF. DNA for the CDR3: TGTGCCAGTAGTAGACCAGCCGGGACAGGGGCCAATTCACCCCTCCACTTT.

The chain joins TRBV11-2 to TRBJ2-7; D ambiguous. CDR1 SGHAT and CDR2 FQNNGV come from the germline V gene. Trimming took 2 bases from V and 3 from J, leaving 11 bases between them. The CDR3 is 14 amino acids. CDR3 in amino acids: CASSLIRVHYEQYF. In nucleotides, the CDR3 is TGTGCCAGCAGCTTAATACGGGTACACTACGAGCAGTACTTC.

This chain uses TRBV27 with TRBJ2-1, with 8 bases aligning to TRBD2. Losses at the gene ends were 8 bases for V and 4 bases for J; bases not matched to a gene: 7. This CDR3 has 14 amino acids. Germline CDR1 and CDR2: MNHEY and SMNVEV (reference sequence). Written as DNA, the CDR3 is TGTGCCAGCTTTGGGCTAGCGGGTTACAATGAGCAGTTCTTC. Its protein product is CASFGLAGYNEQFF.

This clone was found a few times. The chain combines TRBV11-2 with TRBJ2-2; D is undetermined. The length of the CDR3 is 13 residues. V was pared by 1 base and J by 6 bases, with 6 bases between. The V gene's germline CDR1 is SGHAT and CDR2 FQNNGV. CDR3 in DNA: TGTGCCAGCAGCTTAGCGGGTGCCGGGGAGCTGTTTTTT. Translation: CASSLAGAGELFF.

The chain is built from TRBV6-2 or TRBV6-3 and TRBJ1-5; 7 bases agree with TRBD1. This CDR3 region has 15 residues. The germline gives CDR1 MNHEY, CDR2 SVGEGT. The V segment lost 5 bases and the J segment 0 bases; nucleotides outside the gene matches: 4. CDR3 loop: CASSPGTDSNQPQHF. For the CDR3, the DNA is TGTGCCAGCAGTCCGGGGACAGATAGCAATCAGCCCCAGCATTTT.

The chain couples TRBV7-2 to TRBJ1-5, with D perhaps matching TRBD1 (5 bases). Germline CDR1 SGHTA, CDR2 FQGNSA. V was shortened by 0 bases and J by 2 bases, with 11 bases between the two germline ends. The CDR3 length is 16 residues. In nucleotides, the CDR3 is TGTGCCAGCAGCTTAGCCAGGGCGGGGGGCAATCAGCCCCAGCATTTT. It is translated as CASSLARAGGNQPQHF.

This chain joins TRBV29-1 and TRBJ2-2, with 12 bases matching TRBD1. Losses at the gene ends were 5 bases for V and 6 bases for J; bases not matched to a gene: 4. This CDR3 contains 14 residues. The germline gives CDR1 SQVTM, CDR2 ANQGSEA. The CDR3 bases are TGCAGCGTTTGGGGACAGGGGGCGTCCGGGGAGCTGTTTTTT. Translation: CSVWGQGASGELFF.

V usage is TRBV12-3 or TRBV12-4 and J usage is TRBJ2-1; D remains ambiguous. CDR3 length: 11 amino acids. The ends were cut back, 2 bases at V and 9 bases at J, with 5 bases in the middle. CDR3 sequence: CASSLWPEQFF. CDR3 DNA: TGTGCCAGCAGTTTATGGCCTGAGCAGTTCTTC.

This clone was detected once. The chain joins TRBV19 to TRBJ1-6; D gene unclear. The CDR3 runs to 13 residues. Germline V gives CDR1 LNHDA, CDR2 SQIVND (reference sequence). The V end was cut by 8 bases, the J end by 6 bases, with 11 bases between. In DNA, the CDR3 is TGTGCCAGTGGCCGGGTCCCTAATTCACCCCTCCACTTT. Its translation: CASGRVPNSPLHF.

The chain has TRBV4-2 and TRBJ1-6; 9 bases are shared with TRBD1. V shed 1 base and J 9 bases; nucleotides not matched to a gene: 4. CDR3 length: 15 residues. Germline V gives CDR1 LGHNA, CDR2 YNFKEQ. CDR3 protein: CASSQVGTGTSPLHF. The CDR3 coding sequence is TGTGCCAGCAGCCAAGTGGGGACAGGGACTTCACCCCTCCACTTT.

The chain is built from TRBV4-3 and TRBJ1-2; D gene uncertain. This CDR3 region has 15 residues. CDR1 is LGHNA and CDR2 is YSLEER in the germline V gene. V lost 0 bases to trimming and J lost 5 bases, with 13 bases between them. The CDR3 DNA follows: TGCGCCAGCAGCCAAGATGACACCCTAATATATGGCTACACCTTC. Translated, it gives CASSQDDTLIYGYTF.

The V call is TRBV5-8, the J call TRBJ1-5; 7 nucleotides agree with TRBD1. The length of the CDR3 is 16 residues. V dropped 2 bases and J dropped 6; count of bases not matched to a gene: 11. CDR1 is SGHTS, CDR2 YDEGEE, per germline. The CDR3 protein is CASSFGQAPGSQPQHF. CDR3 bases: TGTGCCAGCAGCTTTGGACAGGCCCCCGGCTCTCAGCCCCAGCATTTT.

This clone was detected once. V is TRBV7-2 and J is TRBJ1-3; D is unresolved. The ends were cut back, 2 bases at V and 2 bases at J, with 10 bases in the middle. Per the germline V gene, CDR1 is SGHTA and CDR2 is FQGNSA. CDR3 length equals 15 residues. CDR3 sequence reads: CASSLFHVAGNTIYF. The CDR3, as DNA: TGTGCCAGCAGCTTATTCCACGTAGCTGGAAACACCATATATTTT.

The chain employs TRBV6-2 or TRBV6-3 and TRBJ1-2; D remains ambiguous. The ends were cut back, 3 bases at V and 2 bases at J, with 10 bases in the middle. Per germline, CDR1 MNHEY and CDR2 SVGEGT. The CDR3 sequence is 14 residues long. The CDR3 bases are TGTGCCAGCAGTTATAGCTCCGTAAACTATGGCTACACCTTC. Its protein is CASSYSSVNYGYTF.

This clone occurred once. This CDR3 reads CASSLRAGVTRPEQFF. The CDR3 DNA reads TGTGCCAGCAGCTTGAGAGCGGGGGTGACGCGGCCTGAGCAGTTCTTC. J is TRBJ2-1 and V is TRBV7-2; TRBD2 aligns across 8 bases. V trimming: 3 bases; J trimming: 9 bases; junction bases outside the gene matches: 13. CDR3 length: 16 amino acids. The germline CDR1 and CDR2 sequences are SGHTA and FQGNSA. The complete variable domain, with remaining parts taken from reference TRBV7-2 and TRBJ2-1, reads GAGVSQSPSNKVTEKGKDVELRCDPISGHTALYWYRQSLGQGLEFLIYFQGNSAPDKSGLPSDRFSAERTGGSVSTLTIQRTQQEDSAVYLCASSLRAGVTRPEQFFGPGTRLTVL.

The chain has TRBV28 and TRBJ1-5, with D possibly being TRBD1 (5 bases). The CDR3 extends over 12 amino acids. The V gene lost 4 bases and the J gene lost 8 bases, with 9 bases spanning the gap. Germline V gene sequence: CDR1 MDHEN, CDR2 SYDVKM. CDR3 sequence reads: CASSSGFEPQHF. CDR3 nucleotides: TGTGCCAGCAGTTCAGGGTTTGAGCCCCAGCATTTT. Drawing the rest from reference TRBV28 and TRBJ1-5, the complete variable domain is DVKVTQSSRYLVKRTGEKVFLECVQDMDHENMFWYRQDPGLGLRLIYFSYDVKMKEKGDIPEGYSVSREKKERFSLILESASTNQTSMYLCASSSGFEPQHFGDGTRLSIL.

The chain couples TRBV9 to TRBJ1-4; D ambiguous. Germline-derived CDR1 and CDR2 are SGDLS and YYNGEE. V was clipped by 1 base and J by 8 bases, with 12 bases between them. The CDR3 extends over 14 amino acids. The CDR3 sequence: CASSVQAVEEKLFF. CDR3 DNA sequence: TGTGCCAGCAGCGTACAGGCGGTAGAGGAAAAACTGTTTTTT. Full variable domain (missing parts from reference TRBV9 and TRBJ1-4): DSGVTQTPKHLITATGQRVTLRCSPRSGDLSVYWYQQSLDQGLQFLIQYYNGEERAKGNILERFSAQQFPDLHSELNLSSLELGDSALYFCASSVQAVEEKLFFGSGTQLSVL.